The 9 T cell receptor beta chains listed next were all sequenced from one sample in a study of blood T cell repertoires in COVID-19. Only in-frame clones appear in the TCRdb table, and some are missing; sequencing was by immunoSEQ multiplex PCR. This sample carries a few hundred thousand clones, approximately 82% of them seen once, and the ten largest clones take around 2%. The sample comprised peripheral blood. The receptors were sampled from a man younger than 45 who had recovered from COVID-19.

The V call is TRBV20-1, the J call TRBJ1-4; the D is unclear. V was shortened by 3 bases and J by 6 bases, with 11 bases between the two germline ends. CDR1 is DFQATT, CDR2 SNEGSKA, per germline (reference sequence). The CDR3 is 13 amino acids. In DNA, the CDR3 is TGCAGTGCTAGTGCCAGGTCGCATGAAAAACTGTTTTTT. It specifies CSASARSHEKLFF.

The chain links TRBV19 to TRBJ1-2; the match to TRBD1 covers 9 bases. Trimming removed 3 bases from V and 3 bases from J; junction bases left unmatched: 5. The CDR3 consists of 15 residues. From germline, CDR1 is LNHDA and CDR2 SQIVND (reference sequence). In nucleotides, the CDR3 is TGTGCCAGTAGTATCGGGGACAGGGAGGACTATGGCTACACCTTC. Translated: CASSIGDREDYGYTF.

V gene TRBV7-2 combines with J gene TRBJ2-1; D perhaps matches TRBD2 (5 bases). V was shortened by 5 bases and J by 8 bases, with 13 bases between the two germline ends. Germline-derived CDR1 and CDR2 are SGHTA and FQGNSA. This CDR3 region has 13 residues. In DNA form, the CDR3 reads TGTGCCAGCAGCGGGCACTTCGGGGATGAGCAGTTCTTC. It codes for CASSGHFGDEQFF.

The chain is built from TRBV18 and TRBJ2-4; no clear D. Germline V gene sequence: CDR1 KGHSH, CDR2 LQKENI. V lost 0 bases to trimming and J lost 8 bases, with 11 bases between them. The CDR3 extends over 14 amino acids. CDR3 in amino acids: CASSPPEPRDIQYF. The CDR3 DNA follows: TGTGCCAGCTCACCACCCGAACCTCGGGACATTCAGTACTTC. Full variable domain (remainder filled in from reference TRBV18 and TRBJ2-4): NAGVMQNPRHLVRRRGQEARLRCSPMKGHSHVYWYRQLPEEGLKFMVYLQKENIIDESGMPKERFSAEFPKEGPSILRIQQVVRGDSAAYFCASSPPEPRDIQYFGAGTRLSVL.

The chain recombines TRBV7-3 with TRBJ1-6, with 7 bases fitting TRBD1. The CDR3 consists of 13 residues. The V gene end was trimmed by 5 bases and the J gene end by 8 bases; junction bases not matched to a gene: 3. Germline CDR1 is SGHTA and CDR2 is FQGTGA. The CDR3 is CASSPQGDSPLHF. DNA of the CDR3: TGTGCCAGCAGCCCCCAGGGGGATTCACCCCTCCACTTT.

The chain uses TRBV5-1 and TRBJ1-4, with a possible D match to TRBD1 (5 bases). Per the germline V gene, CDR1 is SGHRS and CDR2 is YFSETQ. This CDR3 is 15 amino acids long. V lost 6 bases to trimming and J lost 8 bases, with 20 bases between them. This CDR3 reads CASKDVGGVEEKLFF. CDR3 in DNA: TGCGCCAGCAAGGACGTCGGAGGGGTCGAGGAAAAACTGTTTTTT.

The chain combines TRBV25-1 with TRBJ1-1; D is ambiguous. Per the germline V gene, CDR1 is MGHDK and CDR2 is SYGVNS. There are 13 residues in the CDR3. Trimming stripped 2 bases from V and 10 bases from J, with 14 bases between. The DNA of the CDR3 is TGTGCCAGCAGTGAAGGCCCCCGAGGGAGAGCTTTCTTT. Translated, it gives CASSEGPRGRAFF.

The chain couples TRBV27 to TRBJ2-3, with 12 nucleotides matching TRBD2. The CDR3 sequence is 16 residues long. V shed 5 bases, J shed 2 bases, and the junction held 5 bases outside the gene matches. Germline assignment: CDR1 MNHEY and CDR2 SMNVEV (reference sequence). The CDR3 spells CASSLGLAGYTDTQYF. The CDR3 region has the DNA TGTGCCAGCAGTCTCGGACTAGCGGGGTACACAGATACGCAGTATTTT.

V usage is TRBV29-1 and J usage is TRBJ2-3, with D unresolved. CDR1 is SQVTM and CDR2 is ANQGSEA in the germline V gene. Trimming cost V 7 bases and J 1 base, with 12 bases left between them. The CDR3 loop spans 13 amino acids. The chain's CDR3 is CSGRALRTDTQYF. CDR3 nucleotides: TGCAGCGGCAGAGCGCTTCGCACAGATACGCAGTATTTT.